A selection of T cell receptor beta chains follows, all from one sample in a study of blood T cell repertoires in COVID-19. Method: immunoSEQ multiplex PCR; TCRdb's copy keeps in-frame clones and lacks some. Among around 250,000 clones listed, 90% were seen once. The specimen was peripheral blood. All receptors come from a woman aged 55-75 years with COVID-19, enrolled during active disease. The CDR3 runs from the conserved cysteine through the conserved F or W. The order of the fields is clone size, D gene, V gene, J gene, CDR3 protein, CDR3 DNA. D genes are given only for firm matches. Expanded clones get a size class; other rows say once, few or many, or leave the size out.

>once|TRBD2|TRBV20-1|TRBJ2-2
CSASGGGGNTGELFF
TGCAGTGCTAGTGGTGGCGGGGGGAACACCGGGGAGCTGTTTTTT
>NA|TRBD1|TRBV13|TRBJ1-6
CASSLGSTGVPSPLHF
TGTGCCAGCAGCTTAGGCTCGACAGGGGTTCCCTCACCCCTCCACTTT
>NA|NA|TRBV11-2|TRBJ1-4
CASSPGTLEKLFF
TGTGCCAGCAGCCCCGGGACACTTGAAAAACTGTTTTTT
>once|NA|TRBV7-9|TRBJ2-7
CASSLVDRYEQYF
TGTGCCAGCAGCTTAGTGGACAGATACGAGCAGTACTTC
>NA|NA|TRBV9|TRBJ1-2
CASSPKSGYTF
TGTGCCAGCAGCCCAAAGAGTGGCTACACCTTC
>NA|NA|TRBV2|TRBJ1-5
CASSDRGRQPQHF
TGTGCCAGCAGTGACAGGGGTAGACAGCCCCAGCATTTT
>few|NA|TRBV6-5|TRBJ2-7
CASSTGGGTTYEQYF
TGTGCCAGCAGTACGGGAGGGGGCACAACCTACGAGCAGTACTTC
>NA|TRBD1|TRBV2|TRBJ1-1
CARERAVTGAGTEAFF
TGTGCCAGGGAAAGAGCCGTGACAGGGGCCGGCACTGAAGCTTTCTTT
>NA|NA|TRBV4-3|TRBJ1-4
CASSQEAGANEKLFF
TGCGCCAGCAGCCAAGAGGCCGGGGCTAATGAAAAACTGTTTTTT
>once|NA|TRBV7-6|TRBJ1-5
CASSPQEGQPQHF
TGTGCCAGCAGCCCCCAGGAGGGTCAGCCCCAGCATTTT
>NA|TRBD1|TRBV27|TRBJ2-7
CASRSGTGVEQYF
TGTGCCAGCCGATCCGGGACAGGGGTCGAGCAGTACTTC
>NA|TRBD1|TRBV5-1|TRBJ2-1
CASRDSSYNEQFF
TGCGCCAGCCGGGACAGCTCCTACAATGAGCAGTTCTTC
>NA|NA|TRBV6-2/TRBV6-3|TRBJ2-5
CASSLQVPQETQYF
TGTGCCAGCAGCCTCCAGGTACCCCAAGAGACCCAGTACTTC
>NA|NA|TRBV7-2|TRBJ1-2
CASSFIGADYGYTF
TGTGCCAGCAGCTTTATAGGGGCGGACTATGGCTACACCTTC
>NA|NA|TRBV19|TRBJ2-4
CATRRGNSWDIQYF
TGTGCCACGAGACGGGGGAACTCTTGGGACATTCAGTACTTC
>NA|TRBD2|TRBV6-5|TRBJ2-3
CASRNTGGPDTQYF
TGTGCCAGCAGAAATACGGGGGGGCCAGATACGCAGTATTTT
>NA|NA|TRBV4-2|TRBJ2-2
CASSQDLGYTGELFF
TGTGCCAGCAGCCAAGATCTAGGATACACCGGGGAGCTGTTTTTT
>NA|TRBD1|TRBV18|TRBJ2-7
CASSPTGTGAYEQYF
TGTGCCAGCTCACCTACCGGGACAGGGGCTTACGAGCAGTACTTC
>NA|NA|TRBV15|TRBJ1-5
CAPEDNCNQPQHF
TGTGCCCCAGAGGACAATTGCAATCAGCCCCAGCATTTT
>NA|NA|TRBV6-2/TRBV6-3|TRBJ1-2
CASSYSAGNYGYTF
TGTGCCAGCAGTTACTCAGCGGGAAACTATGGCTACACCTTC
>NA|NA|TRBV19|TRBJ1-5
CASSARGFANQPQHF
TGTGCCAGTAGCGCTAGGGGGTTTGCAAATCAGCCCCAGCATTTT
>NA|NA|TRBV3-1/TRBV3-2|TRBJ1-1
CASSQDHSMTEAFF
TGTGCCAGCAGCCAAGATCACTCGATGACTGAAGCTTTCTTT
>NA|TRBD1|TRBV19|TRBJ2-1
CASSPGRTGSGTYNEQFF
TGTGCCAGTAGTCCAGGAAGGACAGGGTCGGGGACCTACAATGAGCAGTTCTTC
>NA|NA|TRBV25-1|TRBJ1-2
CASSEGRNYGYTF
TGTGCCAGCAGTGAAGGCAGAAACTATGGCTACACCTTC
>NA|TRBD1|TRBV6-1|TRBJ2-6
CASSGTGSTSGANVLTF
TGTGCCAGCAGTGGGACAGGGTCAACCTCTGGGGCCAACGTCCTGACTTTC
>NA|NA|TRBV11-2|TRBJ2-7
CASTPGVGSYEQYF
TGTGCCAGCACCCCGGGGGTCGGCTCCTACGAGCAGTACTTC
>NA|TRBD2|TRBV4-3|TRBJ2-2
CASSPMRASGPRGTGELFF
TGCGCCAGCAGCCCCATGAGGGCTAGCGGGCCGCGGGGCACCGGGGAGCTGTTTTTT
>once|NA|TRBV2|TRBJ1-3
CASSFTGYGNTIYF
TGTGCCAGCAGCTTTACAGGGTACGGAAACACCATATATTTT
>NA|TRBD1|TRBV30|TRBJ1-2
CAFFVGQNYGYTF
TGTGCCTTTTTTGTGGGACAGAACTATGGCTACACCTTC
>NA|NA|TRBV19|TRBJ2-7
CASSGNNRFYSYEQYF
TGTGCCAGTAGCGGCAATAACAGGTTTTACTCCTACGAGCAGTACTTC
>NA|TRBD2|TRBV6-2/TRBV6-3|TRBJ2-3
CASSWRRGGPDTQYF
TGTGCCAGCAGTTGGCGGCGGGGGGGCCCCGATACGCAGTATTTT
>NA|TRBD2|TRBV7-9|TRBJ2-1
CASSLTGTTGEQFF
TGTGCCAGCAGCTTAACCGGGACTACGGGTGAGCAGTTCTTC
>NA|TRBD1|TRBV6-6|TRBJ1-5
CASSYSTGALNQPQHF
TGTGCCAGCAGTTACTCGACAGGGGCCCTAAATCAGCCCCAGCATTTT
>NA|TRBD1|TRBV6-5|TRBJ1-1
CASRNFRGQGTEAFF
TGTGCCAGCAGGAACTTCAGGGGGCAGGGCACTGAAGCTTTCTTT
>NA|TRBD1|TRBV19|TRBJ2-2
CASRTGTGETGELFF
TGTGCCAGTAGGACCGGGACAGGGGAAACCGGGGAGCTGTTTTTT
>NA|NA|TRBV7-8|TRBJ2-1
CASSFNGHRLRDEQFF
TGTGCCAGCAGCTTTAATGGACATCGACTCCGGGATGAGCAGTTCTTC
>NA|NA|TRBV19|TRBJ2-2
CASSIGGGRGSGELFF
TGTGCCAGTAGTATAGGCGGAGGCAGGGGATCCGGGGAGCTGTTTTTT
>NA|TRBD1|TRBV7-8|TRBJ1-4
CASSRDRLNEKLFF
TGTGCCAGCAGTCGGGACAGACTTAATGAAAAACTGTTTTTT
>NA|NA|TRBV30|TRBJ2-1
CASDSYNEQFF
TGTGCCTCGGACAGCTACAATGAGCAGTTCTTC
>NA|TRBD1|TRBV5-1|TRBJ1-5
CASSPGTGTNQPQHF
TGCGCCAGCAGCCCCGGGACAGGGACAAATCAGCCCCAGCATTTT
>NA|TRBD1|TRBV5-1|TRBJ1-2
CASSLAGQNYGYTF
TGCGCCAGCAGCTTGGCGGGACAGAACTATGGCTACACCTTC
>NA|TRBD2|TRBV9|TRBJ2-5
CASSLLAGPQETQYF
TGTGCCAGCAGCCTTCTAGCGGGACCTCAAGAGACCCAGTACTTC
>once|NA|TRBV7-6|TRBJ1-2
CASSLAPATGANYGYTF
TGTGCCAGCAGCTTAGCCCCCGCGACAGGAGCTAACTATGGCTACACCTTC
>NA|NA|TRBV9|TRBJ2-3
CASSGSSGRVDTQYF
TGTGCCAGCAGCGGTAGTAGCGGAAGGGTAGATACGCAGTATTTT
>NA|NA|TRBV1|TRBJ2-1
CTSSQGGTSGGEQFF
TGCACCAGCAGCCAAGGTGGGACTAGCGGGGGTGAGCAGTTCTTC
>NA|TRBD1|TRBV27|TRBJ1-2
CASSLFSSLTHRGGYGYTF
TGTGCCAGCAGTTTATTTTCCTCCCTAACGCACAGGGGAGGCTATGGCTACACCTTC
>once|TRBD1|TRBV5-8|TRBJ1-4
CAGGTADEKLFF
TGTGCCGGCGGGACAGCGGATGAAAAACTGTTTTTT
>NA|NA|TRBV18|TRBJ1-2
CASSPLEGGDYGYTF
TGTGCCAGCTCACCCTTGGAAGGGGGGGACTATGGCTACACCTTC
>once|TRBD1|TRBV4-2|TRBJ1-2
CASSQRAGGSYGYTF
TGTGCCAGCAGCCAAAGGGCAGGGGGCAGCTATGGCTACACCTTC
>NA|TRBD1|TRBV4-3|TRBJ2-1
CASSQDRGQGRNEQFF
TGCGCCAGCAGCCAAGATAGAGGACAGGGGCGCAATGAGCAGTTCTTC
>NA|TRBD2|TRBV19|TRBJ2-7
CASTTGGDFYSYEQYF
TGTGCCAGTACCACGGGGGGGGACTTCTACTCCTACGAGCAGTACTTC
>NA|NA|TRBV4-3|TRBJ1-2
CASSQEGQPYGYTF
TGCGCCAGCAGCCAAGAGGGGCAGCCCTATGGCTACACCTTC